This T cell receptor (beta chain) was recorded in a study of blood T cell repertoires in COVID-19. The wider study: Sources were T cells, B-cell-depleted T cells, or PBMCs; the material itself was cDNA or gDNA.

The table came from immunoSEQ multiplex PCR; TCRdb's copy has only in-frame clones and leaves some out. The table records 150,000 or so clones, just under 85% of them present only once. This CDR3 has 16 residues. Trimming stripped 4 bases from V and 2 bases from J, with 15 bases between. The germline gives CDR1 MGHRA, CDR2 YSYEKL. This TCR came from an elderly woman with acute or convalescent COVID-19. This chain connects TRBV4-1 to TRBJ1-5, with D unclear. Sequencing used peripheral blood. The CDR3 DNA sequence: TGCGCCAGCAGCCTCGGACTGGGGAGTGGCAATCAGCCCCAGCATTTT. Its protein is CASSLGLGSGNQPQHF.